The 31 T cell receptor beta chains below all came from one sample that was sequenced in a study of beta chain features in type 1 diabetes. Study-wide points: TCRB CDR3 length was moderately but significantly reduced in all four CD4+ subsets of Type 1 diabetes patients.

The antigens these receptors bind are not known. TCRB transcripts that were expressed got sequenced, as all of the isolated RNA had been reverse transcribed. Measured with immunoSEQ multiplex PCR; TCRdb has only the in-frame clones, and not every one. The repertoire has a few hundred thousand clones, about 13% of them found once; the top ten carry about 0.015%. The sample was naive CD4+ T cells from blood. The receptors shown here come from a young woman with type 1 diabetes.

J is TRBJ1-1 and V is TRBV19; no firm D call. The CDR3 spans 17 residues. Germline loops: CDR1 LNHDA, CDR2 SQIVND (reference sequence). V lost 7 bases and J lost 4, with 25 bases in between. CDR3 amino acids: CASTIGLGGLLGTEAFF. The CDR3 DNA follows: TGTGCCAGTACCATCGGGTTGGGCGGACTCTTGGGCACTGAAGCTTTCTTT.

The gene calls are TRBV7-2 and TRBJ2-1; 13 bases match TRBD2. CDR1 is SGHTA, CDR2 FQGNSA, per germline. V dropped 1 base and J dropped 15; count of bases not matched to a gene: 15. The CDR3 spans 17 residues. This CDR3 reads CASSLGSTSGRRGRRFF. In DNA form, the CDR3 reads TGTGCCAGCAGCTTAGGGTCGACTAGCGGGAGGCGGGGAAGAAGGTTCTTC.

The rearrangement joins TRBV5-1 to TRBJ2-7; D possibly corresponds to TRBD2 (5 bases). Germline V gene data show CDR1 as SGHRS and CDR2 as YFSETQ. The CDR3 length is 12 residues. The V gene lost 10 bases and the J gene lost 0 bases, with 11 bases spanning the gap. CDR3 residues: CACGRDSYEQYF. Here the CDR3 DNA reads TGCGCCTGCGGACGGGACTCCTACGAGCAGTACTTC.

Only a few counts were recorded for this clone. J is TRBJ2-1 and V is TRBV5-1; 9 nucleotides line up with TRBD2. Germline CDR1 SGHRS, CDR2 YFSETQ. The CDR3 runs to 15 residues. Trimming removed 6 bases from V and 2 bases from J; junction bases left unmatched: 6. CDR3 coding DNA: TGCGCCAGCACTTCTAGCGGGACGACCTACAATGAGCAGTTCTTC. Translated, it gives CASTSSGTTYNEQFF.

The sample holds a few counts of this clone. The CDR3 loop reads CASSVGLASTNTGELFF. CDR3 in DNA: TGTGCCAGCAGCGTAGGGTTAGCGTCCACGAACACCGGGGAGCTGTTTTTT. The chain carries TRBV9 and TRBJ2-2, with a weak D call TRBD2 (5 bases). Germline V CDR1 and CDR2: SGDLS, YYNGEE. The CDR3 covers 17 residues. Deletions cut 0 bases from V and 0 bases from J, with 12 bases between.

The chain uses TRBV5-1 and TRBJ2-3; 10 bases line up with TRBD2. Germline values: CDR1 SGHRS, CDR2 YFSETQ. The CDR3 totals 17 residues. V shed 0 bases and J 0 bases; nucleotides not matched to a gene: 4. CDR3 sequence reads: CASSLGATSGSTDTQYF. The CDR3 nucleotides read TGCGCCAGCAGCTTGGGAGCGACTAGCGGGAGCACAGATACGCAGTATTTT.

This clone was detected a few times. V usage is TRBV11-2 and J usage is TRBJ2-3; TRBD2 might be the D (5 bases). The ends were cut back, 0 bases at V and 4 bases at J, with 8 bases in the middle. CDR1 is SGHAT and CDR2 is FQNNGV in the germline V gene. This CDR3 has 14 amino acids. The CDR3 loop reads CASSLDRTPDTQYF. The CDR3 DNA reads as TGTGCCAGCAGCTTAGATAGGACTCCAGATACGCAGTATTTT.

Only a few counts were recorded for this clone. The CDR3 sequence: CAIRGGLRTPGGEQYF. The CDR3 DNA follows: TGTGCCATCAGGGGGGGACTCAGGACCCCCGGCGGGGAGCAGTACTTC. This chain uses TRBV10-3 with TRBJ2-7; D may be TRBD2 (6 bases). V lost 6 bases, J lost 7 bases, and 25 bases lay in between. The CDR3 spans 16 residues. Germline CDR1 and CDR2: ENHRY and SYGVKD.

The sample holds a few counts of this clone. The gene calls are TRBV16 and TRBJ2-1, with unresolved D. The germline CDR1 and CDR2 sequences are KGHSY and FQNENV. The CDR3 loop spans 15 amino acids. The V gene lost 2 bases and the J gene lost 5 bases, with 13 bases spanning the gap. The CDR3 DNA sequence: TGTGCCAGCAGCCAAAGCGTGACTTCCCACAATGAGCAGTTCTTC. Its translation is CASSQSVTSHNEQFF. The variable domain in full, completed from reference TRBV16 and TRBJ2-1, reads GEEVAQTPKHLVRGEGQKAKLYCAPIKGHSYVFWYQQVLKNEFKFLISFQNENVFDETGMPKERFSAKCLPNSPCSLEIQATKLEDSAVYFCASSQSVTSHNEQFFGPGTRLTVL.

This clone was counted a few times. J is TRBJ2-1 and V is TRBV29-1; TRBD2 aligns across 8 bases. Trimming at V came to 6 bases and at J to 8 bases, leaving 15 bases not matched to a gene. The CDR3 runs to 15 residues. The germline V gene encodes CDR1 SQVTM and CDR2 ANQGSEA. In DNA, the CDR3 is TGCAGCGTCCCCAGGCGGGAGGCCTTTTACGATGAGCAGTTCTTC. Its translation is CSVPRREAFYDEQFF.

This clone was recorded a few times. The chain couples TRBV5-1 to TRBJ2-3, with TRBD1 identical over 7 bases. The trim removed 0 bases at V and 0 bases at J, leaving 4 bases unmatched. Germline CDR1 SGHRS, CDR2 YFSETQ. The CDR3 sequence is 16 residues long. The CDR3 reads CASSLERGQSTDTQYF. CDR3 coding DNA: TGCGCCAGCAGCTTGGAAAGGGGACAGAGCACAGATACGCAGTATTTT.

The genes are TRBV7-8 and TRBJ2-2; 7 positions match TRBD2. The CDR3 spans 18 residues. Germline V gene lookup returns CDR1 SGHVS and CDR2 FQNEAQ. The junction had 12 bases not matched to a gene; V was cut back by 1 base and J by 4 bases. The DNA of the CDR3 is TGTGCCAGCAGCTTAGGTTGGGACTACCCGTTCCCCACCGGGGAGCTGTTTTTT. Protein sequence: CASSLGWDYPFPTGELFF.

This clone came up a few times. The chain employs TRBV7-2 and TRBJ2-3, with a tentative D call TRBD2 (5 bases). This CDR3 comprises 13 residues. V was pared by 4 bases and J by 2 bases, with 7 bases between. CDR1 and CDR2 (germline): SGHTA, FQGNSA. The chain's CDR3 is CASSWTATDTQYF. CDR3 in DNA: TGTGCCAGCAGCTGGACTGCCACAGATACGCAGTATTTT.

This clone has just a few counts. This chain links TRBV6-5 with TRBJ2-1; TRBD2 might be the D (5 bases). V lost 10 bases, J lost 6 bases, and 19 bases lay in between. The CDR3 runs 14 residues. CDR1 MNHEY and CDR2 SVGAGI come from the germline V gene. CDR3 in amino acids: CATYKKGSRNEQFF. In DNA, the CDR3 is TGTGCCACCTACAAAAAAGGGAGCCGCAATGAGCAGTTCTTC.

This clone was recorded a few times. This chain links TRBV20-1 with TRBJ2-5, with D hard to call. The V end lost 3 bases, the J end lost 5 bases, and 7 bases lay between the germline ends. The germline gives CDR1 DFQATT, CDR2 SNEGSKA (reference sequence). The CDR3 totals 11 residues. The CDR3 sequence is CSARGLETQYF. The CDR3 DNA is TGCAGTGCTAGGGGCCTTGAGACCCAGTACTTC.

The V gene is TRBV19, the J gene TRBJ1-5; possible D gene TRBD1, 5 bases. This CDR3 region has 14 residues. Germline values: CDR1 LNHDA, CDR2 SQIVND (reference sequence). V was shortened by 6 bases and J by 11 bases, with 20 bases between the two germline ends. The CDR3 nucleotides are TGTGCCAGTAGCAAAGTTGCAGGGCCGGTGGCCCAGCATTTT. Translation: CASSKVAGPVAQHF.

The chain is built from TRBV12-5 and TRBJ2-7; no clear D gene. Germline V CDR1 and CDR2: LGHNT, FRNRAP. Trimming stripped 3 bases from V and 6 bases from J, with 9 bases between. This CDR3 has 12 amino acids. DNA of the CDR3: TGTGCTAGTGGTTTCTTGGGCCTCGAGCAGTACGTC. Protein sequence: CASGFLGLEQYV.

This clone has just a few counts. This chain uses TRBV18 with TRBJ1-5, with TRBD1 identical over 10 bases. Per the germline V gene, CDR1 is KGHSH and CDR2 is LQKENI. The CDR3 is made up of 17 amino acids. The junction had 8 bases not matched to a gene; V was cut back by 2 bases and J by 4 bases. The CDR3 coding sequence is TGTGCCAGCTCACCATCCTTGACAGGGGGCCCTAATCAGCCCCAGCATTTT. It yields the protein CASSPSLTGGPNQPQHF.

This clone was counted only a few times. V usage is TRBV5-1 and J usage is TRBJ2-1; no clear D. Germline V gene sequence: CDR1 SGHRS, CDR2 YFSETQ. The CDR3 runs 13 residues. Deletions cut 9 bases from V and 5 bases from J, with 15 bases between. This chain's CDR3 is CATREVENNEQFF. CDR3 bases: TGCGCCACTCGTGAGGTTGAAAACAATGAGCAGTTCTTC. Complete variable domain (other parts from reference TRBV5-1 and TRBJ2-1): KAGVTQTPRYLIKTRGQQVTLSCSPISGHRSVSWYQQTPGQGLQFLFEYFSETQRNKGNFPGRFSGRQFSNSRSEMNVSTLELGDSALYLCATREVENNEQFFGPGTRLTVL.

In regard to this clone: Other DNA sequences in this specimen translate into the identical CDR3. The rearrangement links TRBV30 to TRBJ1-5; D might be TRBD1 (6 bases). The CDR3 runs 13 residues. V was trimmed by 1 base and J by 4 bases, leaving 8 bases between them. Germline V gene sequence: CDR1 GTSNPN, CDR2 SVGIG (reference sequence). The CDR3 region has the DNA TGTGCCTGGAGTGGGACAGATAATCAGCCCCAGCATTTT. Protein: CAWSGTDNQPQHF.

V usage is TRBV6-5 and J usage is TRBJ1-1, with a tentative D call TRBD1 (6 bases). The CDR3 contains 15 residues. Trimming removed 0 bases from V and 7 bases from J, with 15 bases in between. In germline, CDR1 is MNHEY, CDR2 SVGAGI. The CDR3 loop is CASSYSIRGSREAFF. The CDR3 DNA reads TGTGCCAGCAGTTACTCGATCAGGGGTTCCCGTGAAGCTTTCTTT.

In its sample, this clone was seen a few times. The same CDR3 can be traced to other DNA sequences in this sample. The V and J genes are TRBV9 and TRBJ1-1, with 7 positions matching TRBD1. The ends lost 0 bases at V and 1 base at J; junction bases unmatched: 0. From germline, CDR1 is SGDLS and CDR2 YYNGEE. The CDR3 has 14 amino acids. The CDR3 sequence is CASSVGTGNTEAFF. The CDR3 DNA sequence: TGTGCCAGCAGCGTAGGGACAGGGAACACTGAAGCTTTCTTT.

The rearrangement links TRBV30 to TRBJ2-4, with TRBD1 matching over 7 bases. The junction had 3 bases not matched to a gene; V was cut back by 3 bases and J by 1 base. This CDR3 has 14 residues. Germline V gene sequence: CDR1 GTSNPN, CDR2 SVGIG (reference sequence). CDR3 loop: CAWSLTGAKNIQYF. For the CDR3, the DNA is TGTGCCTGGAGCCTGACAGGGGCCAAAAACATTCAGTACTTC.

The gene calls are TRBV10-1 and TRBJ2-3, with D perhaps TRBD1 (5 bases). CDR1 is WNHNN, CDR2 SYGVQD, per germline (reference sequence). This CDR3 is built from 15 residues. V gave up 6 bases and J gave up 0 bases, with 13 bases separating them. CDR3: CASSLTVASTDTQYF. The CDR3 nucleotides are TGCGCCAGCAGCTTGACAGTAGCTAGCACAGATACGCAGTATTTT.

J is TRBJ2-1 and V is TRBV7-9, with a tentative D call TRBD2 (6 bases). Germline V gene data show CDR1 as SEHNR and CDR2 as FQNEAQ (reference sequence). The CDR3 is 14 amino acids. Trimming left V 5 bases short and J 3 bases short, with 11 bases between. CDR3 nucleotide sequence: TGTGCCAGCAGCGGGGCGGGGCTCTACAATGAGCAGTTCTTC. Translating gives CASSGAGLYNEQFF.

The CDR3 DNA follows: TGTGCCAGCAGTACACAGGGAGTGGTGGGAGAGACCCAGTACTTC. Its translation: CASSTQGVVGETQYF. The genes are TRBV6-5 and TRBJ2-5, with D possibly matching TRBD1 (6 bases). Germline V gene data show CDR1 as MNHEY and CDR2 as SVGAGI. The CDR3 totals 15 residues. The ends were cut back, 5 bases at V and 4 bases at J, with 17 bases in the middle.

This clone was found a few times. CDR3 in amino acids: CASSSSQAEAFF. CDR3 DNA: TGTGCCAGCAGTTCGTCACAGGCTGAAGCTTTCTTT. The chain carries TRBV6-6 and TRBJ1-1, with D possibly matching TRBD1 (5 bases). Trimming stripped 4 bases from V and 6 bases from J, with 9 bases between. CDR3 length equals 12 residues. From germline, CDR1 is MNHNY and CDR2 SVGAGI (reference sequence).

In its sample, this clone was seen a few times. V and J are TRBV29-1 and TRBJ2-7; TRBD1 aligns across 11 bases. Germline V lookup: CDR1 SQVTM, CDR2 ANQGSEA. Trimming cost V 3 bases and J 6 bases; bases outside gene matches: 4. The CDR3 is made up of 13 amino acids. This CDR3 is CSVERTGGAEQYF. CDR3 in DNA: TGCAGCGTTGAGCGGACAGGGGGCGCCGAGCAGTACTTC.

This chain links TRBV9 with TRBJ1-4; a weak D match, TRBD1 (5 bases). There are 16 residues in the CDR3. V was clipped by 2 bases and J by 0 bases, with 11 bases between them. Germline V gives CDR1 SGDLS, CDR2 YYNGEE. CDR3 DNA sequence: TGTGCCAGCAGCGTTGGGACTGCTGCAACTAATGAAAAACTGTTTTTT. It is translated as CASSVGTAATNEKLFF.

This clone appeared a few times. V usage is TRBV7-9 and J usage is TRBJ2-4; 11 bases align to TRBD1. CDR1 SEHNR and CDR2 FQNEAQ come from the germline V gene (reference sequence). V was clipped by 5 bases and J by 3 bases; unmatched bases: 9. CDR3 length: 17 residues. CDR3 DNA sequence: TGTGCCAGCAGCCCGGGACAGGGGGGTCTTGGCAAAAACATTCAGTACTTC. It codes for CASSPGQGGLGKNIQYF. The complete variable domain, with remaining parts taken from reference TRBV7-9 and TRBJ2-4, reads DTGVSQNPRHKITKRGQNVTFRCDPISEHNRLYWYRQTLGQGPEFLTYFQNEAQLEKSRLLSDRFSAERPKGSFSTLEIQRTEQGDSAMYLCASSPGQGGLGKNIQYFGAGTRLSVL.

The chain recombines TRBV5-1 with TRBJ2-5; D is ambiguous. This CDR3 is built from 14 residues. Per the germline V gene, CDR1 is SGHRS and CDR2 is YFSETQ. The ends were cut back, 5 bases at V and 1 base at J, with 12 bases in the middle. The CDR3 DNA reads TGCGCCAGCAGACTCCACCCGTCCCAAGAGACCCAGTACTTC. As protein: CASRLHPSQETQYF.